These 26 T cell receptor beta chains originate from one sample sequenced in a study of cytomegalovirus exposure and HLA in healthy donors (dated by TCRdb to about 2017). The library was built by means of the immunoSEQ multiplex PCR assay. TCRdb's version of the immuneACCESS table is confined to in-frame rearrangements and falls short of the full clone set. An unresolved V gene accounts for under half of the shortfall where checked; the remainder is of unknown origin. The sample contains roughly 250,000 clones, nearly 90% of them found a single time. The ten largest clones add up to about 0.36% of the sample. The sequenced sample consisted of PBMCs. The receptors were sampled from a woman between 18 and 29 years old in good health and CMV-seronegative.

CDR3 amino acids: CSGANSRGGYTF. CDR3 DNA: TGCAGCGGGGCGAACTCTCGGGGGGGCTACACCTTC. This chain connects TRBV29-1 to TRBJ1-2; possibly TRBD1 for D (5 bases). This CDR3 region has 12 residues. The V gene's germline CDR1 is SQVTM and CDR2 ANQGSEA. V was cut by 7 bases and J by 8 bases, with 17 bases left in between.

V and J are TRBV28 and TRBJ1-1, with D hard to call. Trimming stripped 6 bases from V and 2 bases from J, with 10 bases between. The CDR3 has 13 amino acids. The germline V gene has CDR1 MDHEN and CDR2 SYDVKM. The CDR3 spells CASRSRANTEAFF. The CDR3 nucleotides read TGTGCCAGCAGATCTAGAGCCAACACTGAAGCTTTCTTT.

This chain connects TRBV9 to TRBJ2-7; 10 nucleotides line up with TRBD1. There are 14 residues in the CDR3. The germline CDR1 and CDR2 sequences are SGDLS and YYNGEE. V gave up 0 bases and J gave up 6 bases; unmatched junction bases: 3. The CDR3 spells CASSVGDRGREQYF. CDR3 sequence (DNA): TGTGCCAGCAGCGTAGGTGACAGGGGGCGCGAGCAGTACTTC.

V gene TRBV15 combines with J gene TRBJ2-7; D unclear. The CDR3 consists of 14 residues. The V gene lost 0 bases and the J gene lost 1 base, with 7 bases spanning the gap. Germline CDR1 and CDR2: LNHNV and YYDKDF (reference sequence). CDR3 region: CATSRDTNSYEQYF. CDR3 nucleotides: TGTGCCACCAGCAGAGATACAAATTCCTACGAGCAGTACTTC.

The chain links TRBV5-6 to TRBJ1-4; D not certain. Germline assignment: CDR1 SGHDT and CDR2 YYEEEE. CDR3 length: 15 residues. V was cut by 2 bases and J by 6 bases, with 14 bases left in between. CDR3 loop: CASSFDSGGDEKLFF. CDR3 nucleotide sequence: TGTGCCAGCAGCTTCGACTCCGGTGGTGATGAAAAACTGTTTTTT.

This clone was detected a few times. The chain uses TRBV9 and TRBJ1-6, with TRBD1 as a possible D gene (5 bases). Trimming removed 0 bases at V and 9 bases at J, with 13 bases between. Germline loops: CDR1 SGDLS, CDR2 YYNGEE. There are 15 residues in the CDR3. The CDR3 region is CASSVGGTGGSPLHF. The CDR3 DNA follows: TGTGCCAGCAGCGTAGGGGGGACCGGGGGTTCACCCCTCCACTTT.

J is TRBJ2-1 and V is TRBV5-4, with D tentatively TRBD2 (5 bases). CDR1 is SGHNT and CDR2 is YYREEE in the germline V gene (reference sequence). V was clipped by 1 base and J by 9 bases, with 11 bases between them. CDR3 size: 13 residues. The CDR3 spells CASSLTKLGEQFF. The CDR3 DNA sequence: TGTGCCAGCAGCTTGACTAAACTAGGTGAGCAGTTCTTC. Combining the CDR3 with reference TRBV5-4 and TRBJ2-1 gives the whole variable domain ETGVTQSPTHLIKTRGQQVTLRCSSQSGHNTVSWYQQALGQGPQFIFQYYREEENGRGNFPPRFSGLQFPNYSSELNVNALELDDSALYLCASSLTKLGEQFFGPGTRLTVL.

Comments on this clone: Other DNA sequences of this sample code for an identical CDR3. The rearrangement links TRBV27 to TRBJ1-1; 7 nucleotides agree with TRBD1. J was trimmed by 0 bases and V by 5 bases; bases with no gene match: 6. This CDR3 contains 15 residues. The germline V gene encodes CDR1 MNHEY and CDR2 SMNVEV (reference sequence). DNA for the CDR3: TGTGCCAGCAGTCCCCTGGGACAGCTGAACACTGAAGCTTTCTTT. Residues: CASSPLGQLNTEAFF.

V is TRBV18 and J is TRBJ2-7, with TRBD1 matching over 8 bases. J was trimmed by 4 bases and V by 0 bases; bases with no gene match: 8. The V gene's germline CDR1 is KGHSH and CDR2 LQKENI. CDR3 length: 16 residues. CDR3 coding DNA: TGTGCCAGCTCACCACCGATGGCAGGGGGCTTTTACGAGCAGTACTTC. It codes for CASSPPMAGGFYEQYF.

The chain is built from TRBV4-1 and TRBJ1-4; no clear D. V lost 2 bases to trimming and J lost 7 bases, with 17 bases between them. Germline CDR1 is MGHRA and CDR2 is YSYEKL. The CDR3 runs to 16 residues. The CDR3 coding sequence is TGCGCCAGCAGCCAACCCGGGAGTGTAAATATTGAAAAACTGTTTTTT. Residues: CASSQPGSVNIEKLFF.

This chain links TRBV4-1 with TRBJ2-1; 11 bases agree with TRBD2. CDR3 length: 15 residues. Germline CDR1 MGHRA, CDR2 YSYEKL. The trim removed 4 bases at V and 8 bases at J, leaving 7 bases unmatched. The CDR3 reads CASSLSGGAFYEQFF. The CDR3 DNA sequence: TGCGCCAGCAGCCTTAGCGGGGGGGCTTTCTATGAGCAGTTCTTC.

This chain connects TRBV2 to TRBJ2-2; TRBD2 matches at 10 bases. The V and J ends lost 8 bases and 0 bases, in that order; junction bases with no gene match: 3. Germline loops: CDR1 SNHLY, CDR2 FYNNEI. The CDR3 length is 15 residues. The CDR3 DNA reads as TGTGCCAGCTCCACTAGCGGGGCGAACACCGGGGAGCTGTTTTTT. It encodes CASSTSGANTGELFF.

The chain links TRBV18 to TRBJ1-1; D may be TRBD1 (5 bases). Germline V gene sequence: CDR1 KGHSH, CDR2 LQKENI. This CDR3 region has 14 residues. V was shortened by 5 bases and J by 1 base, with 11 bases between the two germline ends. CDR3 bases: TGTGCCAGCTCATCCACCGGGGGGAACACTGAAGCTTTCTTT. Its translation: CASSSTGGNTEAFF.

The CDR3: CASSIMGLGTEAFF. Written as DNA, the CDR3 is TGTGCCAGTAGTATTATGGGGCTTGGGACTGAAGCTTTCTTT. The rearrangement uses TRBV19 and TRBJ1-1, with a weak D call TRBD1 (5 bases). V lost 3 bases to trimming and J lost 5 bases, with 13 bases between them. The germline gives CDR1 LNHDA, CDR2 SQIVND (reference sequence). The CDR3 sequence is 14 residues long.

This chain uses TRBV9 with TRBJ1-4; 7 nucleotides match TRBD1. Germline V lookup: CDR1 SGDLS, CDR2 YYNGEE. This CDR3 comprises 16 residues. V dropped 3 bases and J dropped 2; count of bases not matched to a gene: 7. CDR3 sequence reads: CASSAGGTVTNEKLFF. In DNA form, the CDR3 reads TGTGCCAGCAGCGCCGGAGGGACAGTCACTAATGAAAAACTGTTTTTT.

The chain links TRBV5-1 to TRBJ2-3; 10 bases are a match to TRBD2. CDR1 is SGHRS, CDR2 YFSETQ, per germline. V dropped 3 bases and J dropped 0; count of bases not matched to a gene: 13. The CDR3 totals 19 residues. The CDR3: CASSSPGIAGGPSTDTQYF. The DNA for the CDR3 is TGCGCCAGCAGCTCCCCGGGGATAGCGGGGGGCCCCAGCACAGATACGCAGTATTTT.

The rearrangement uses TRBV4-1 and TRBJ2-5; 9 bases agree with TRBD1. The germline CDR1 and CDR2 sequences are MGHRA and YSYEKL. V was pared by 6 bases and J by 2 bases, with 7 bases of the junction left unmatched. The CDR3 has 15 residues. DNA for the CDR3: TGCGCCAGCAGACCGAACAGGGGGCTGCAAGAGACCCAGTACTTC. Encoded protein: CASRPNRGLQETQYF.

The rearrangement uses TRBV11-2 and TRBJ2-5; D is possibly TRBD2 (6 bases). The V gene's germline CDR1 is SGHAT and CDR2 FQNNGV. The CDR3 covers 14 residues. Trimming cost V 2 bases and J 5 bases, with 12 bases left between them. In nucleotides, the CDR3 is TGTGCCAGCAGCTTATTCAGGAGGGAGGAGACCCAGTACTTC. It specifies CASSLFRREETQYF.

This sequence joins TRBV19 and TRBJ2-2; unclear D gene. CDR3 length equals 14 residues. Germline loops: CDR1 LNHDA, CDR2 SQIVND (reference sequence). V lost 1 base, J lost 3 bases, and 6 bases lay in between. The CDR3 is CASSIGRYTGELFF. CDR3 coding DNA: TGTGCCAGTAGTATAGGCCGGTACACCGGGGAGCTGTTTTTT.

This chain connects TRBV28 to TRBJ2-7; TRBD1 agrees at 8 bases. This CDR3 has 15 amino acids. Trimming took 2 bases from V and 2 from J; bases not matched to a gene: 5. CDR1 is MDHEN and CDR2 is SYDVKM in the germline V gene. The CDR3 nucleotides read TGTGCCAGCAGTTTAGAGACAGGGGCTACCTACGAGCAGTACTTC. Amino acids: CASSLETGATYEQYF.

J is TRBJ1-5 and V is TRBV5-8, with no clear D. V was trimmed by 3 bases and J by 5 bases, leaving 6 bases between them. From germline, CDR1 is SGHTS and CDR2 YDEGEE. The CDR3 runs 12 residues. CDR3 coding DNA: TGTGCCAGCAGCTGGGGAGATCAGCCCCAGCATTTT. It translates to CASSWGDQPQHF.

With regard to this clone: An end of the junction differs from the germline gene, which may be a read error. The chain combines TRBV6-1 with TRBJ2-6; 7 bases map to TRBD1. From germline, CDR1 is MNHNS and CDR2 SASEGT. The CDR3 contains 15 residues. The CDR3 DNA reads TGTGCCAGCAGAGAAGGGGGCGCTGGGGCCAACGTCCTGACTTTC. As protein: CASREGGAGANVLTF.

The chain employs TRBV15 and TRBJ1-1, with 8 positions matching TRBD1. Germline V CDR1 and CDR2: LNHNV, YYDKDF (reference sequence). This CDR3 comprises 17 residues. The junction had 10 bases not matched to a gene; V was cut back by 0 bases and J by 4 bases. The CDR3 DNA follows: TGTGCCACCAGCAGAGATAGGACAGGGCTGAGGACCACTGAAGCTTTCTTT. It specifies CATSRDRTGLRTTEAFF.

The gene calls are TRBV28 and TRBJ1-1, with D hard to call. The CDR3 loop spans 17 amino acids. Germline CDR1 reads MDHEN; CDR2 reads SYDVKM. The V and J ends lost 4 bases and 2 bases respectively, with 20 bases between them. CDR3 protein: CASSSITASAKNTEAFF. CDR3 sequence (DNA): TGTGCCAGCAGTTCTATAACAGCTTCAGCTAAAAACACTGAAGCTTTCTTT.

The rearrangement uses TRBV6-5 and TRBJ2-3, with D maybe TRBD2 (6 bases). V lost 2 bases and J lost 12, with 9 bases in between. The CDR3 runs 11 residues. Germline CDR1 MNHEY, CDR2 SVGAGI. In DNA, the CDR3 is TGTGCCAGCAGTTACGCGGACTATCAGTATTTT. Protein: CASSYADYQYF.

V usage is TRBV28 and J usage is TRBJ1-1; D possibly corresponds to TRBD1 (5 bases). This CDR3 is 16 amino acids long. The V end lost 4 bases, the J end lost 1 base, and 16 bases lay between the germline ends. Looked up from germline, CDR1 is MDHEN and CDR2 is SYDVKM. The CDR3 is CASSSTRVGSNTEAFF. In DNA form, the CDR3 reads TGTGCCAGCAGTTCAACCAGGGTAGGCTCGAACACTGAAGCTTTCTTT.